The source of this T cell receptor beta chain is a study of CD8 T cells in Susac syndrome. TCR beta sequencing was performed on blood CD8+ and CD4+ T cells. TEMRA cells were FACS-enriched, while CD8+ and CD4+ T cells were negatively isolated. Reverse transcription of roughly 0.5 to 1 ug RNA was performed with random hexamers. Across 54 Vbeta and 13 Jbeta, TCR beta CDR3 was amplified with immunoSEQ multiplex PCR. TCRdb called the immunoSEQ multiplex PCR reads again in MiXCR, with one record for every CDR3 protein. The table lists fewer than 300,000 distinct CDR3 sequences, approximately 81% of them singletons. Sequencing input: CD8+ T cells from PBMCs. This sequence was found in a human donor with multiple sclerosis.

The CDR3 here is CATSIGSNEQFF. The CDR3 DNA sequence: TGTGCCACCAGCATCGGAAGTAATGAGCAGTTCTTC. The chain couples TRBV15 to TRBJ2-1, with no clear D. Between the trimmed V and J ends, which lost 4 bases and 7 bases, there was a span of 8 bases. Germline CDR1 reads LNHNV; CDR2 reads YYDKDF (reference sequence). The CDR3 covers 12 residues.